This TCR beta chain came from a study of cytomegalovirus exposure and HLA in healthy donors. Study at large: Within the Caucasian-associated ancestry cluster were 81% of the roughly 400 genotyped donors. Study observations and caveats: Rates of TCR association differed by HLA locus in a later analysis, with DRB1 highest and HLA-C lowest. Previous analysis showed most TCR beta V segments were productive about 87% or about 30% of the time. Some public TCRs appeared in many individuals, while most sequences were rare.

The V end was cut by 8 bases, the J end by 1 base, with 9 bases between. Germline V CDR1 and CDR2: MNHNY, SVGAGI (reference sequence). There are 12 residues in the CDR3. Comments on this clone: Its antigen remains unknown.

It was with 60 Vbeta and 13 Jbeta primers that the PCR ran. Here immunoSEQ multiplex PCR was the method, and the copy in TCRdb shows in-frame clones only, minus some. The top ten hold about 2% of the sample, which has under 200,000 clones, roughly 73% seen once. The sequencing input was PBMCs. V usage is TRBV6-6 and J usage is TRBJ2-7; possibly TRBD2 for D (6 bases). The TCR originated in a woman younger than 45 in good health and CMV-seronegative. CDR3 nucleotide sequence: TGTGCCAGCGGCGGGGTTTCCTACGAGCAGTACTTC. Protein: CASGGVSYEQYF.